The 25 T cell receptor beta chains presented below share a single source sample, sequenced in a study of T-cell reconstitution after alpha-beta-depleted transplantation in children. The library targeted TCRbeta and was prepared with unique molecular identifiers. TCRdb re-called the PCR reads with MiXCR, one entry per CDR3 protein. The sample lists about 460,000 distinct CDR3 sequences; roughly a tenth were seen once. Material: PBMCs, obtained before TCRalphabeta/CD19-depleted stem cell transplant. These receptors all stem from a child aged 2-15 years with inherited bone marrow failure, due to receive a stem cell transplant.

The CDR3 loop is CASSPAWQANYGYTF. The CDR3 bases are TGTGCCAGTAGTCCAGCATGGCAGGCAAACTATGGCTACACCTTC. The chain carries TRBV19 and TRBJ1-2; D unresolved. From germline, CDR1 is LNHDA and CDR2 SQIVND (reference sequence). The CDR3 extends over 15 amino acids. The V end lost 5 bases, the J end lost 2 bases, and 15 bases lay between the germline ends.

This clonotype occurred many times. This chain links TRBV7-2 with TRBJ2-1, with TRBD2 as a possible D gene (6 bases). This CDR3 is built from 13 residues. V was clipped by 6 bases and J by 5 bases, with 11 bases between them. The germline CDR1 and CDR2 sequences are SGHTA and FQGNSA. As DNA, the CDR3 is TGTGCCAGCAGGTGGAGGGGCCACAATGAGCAGTTCTTC. This sequence encodes CASRWRGHNEQFF.

The chain recombines TRBV20-1 with TRBJ2-2; unclear D gene. Germline values: CDR1 DFQATT, CDR2 SNEGSKA (reference sequence). The CDR3 is 16 residues long. V lost 0 bases and J lost 2, with 13 bases in between. CDR3 sequence: CSARDPGPSNTGELFF. The CDR3 nucleotides read TGCAGTGCTAGAGATCCGGGCCCCAGCAACACCGGGGAGCTGTTTTTT.

The chain joins TRBV4-3 to TRBJ2-2, with 8 bases that match TRBD2. V gave up 0 bases and J gave up 4 bases; unmatched junction bases: 10. Germline values: CDR1 LGHNA, CDR2 YSLEER. The CDR3 covers 18 residues. The CDR3 nucleotides are TGCGCCAGCAGCCAAGATCCAACCGGGAGGGCCTTCACCGGGGAGCTGTTTTTT. This sequence encodes CASSQDPTGRAFTGELFF.

Comment on this clonotype: It may be a read error: a sequence one base away is much more abundant. The chain carries TRBV3-1 and TRBJ2-7; TRBD2 might be the D (5 bases). The germline V gene has CDR1 LGHDT and CDR2 YNNKEL (reference sequence). This CDR3 has 15 amino acids. The V gene lost 6 bases and the J gene lost 7 bases, with 22 bases spanning the gap. In nucleotides, the CDR3 is TGTGCCAGCAGACACGCCCGGACTGCAATGGAAGAGCAGTACTTC. It is translated as CASRHARTAMEEQYF.

The rearrangement links TRBV5-1 to TRBJ2-7, with 12 bases that match TRBD2. This CDR3 spans 16 amino acids. Germline loops: CDR1 SGHRS, CDR2 YFSETQ. V dropped 0 bases and J dropped 3; count of bases not matched to a gene: 4. CDR3 loop: CASSLEVTSGSYEQYF. The CDR3 bases are TGCGCCAGCAGCTTGGAGGTGACTAGCGGGAGCTACGAGCAGTACTTC.

This clonotype was counted at least ten times. The chain joins TRBV7-2 to TRBJ2-5; D is tentatively TRBD1 or TRBD2 (5 bases each). CDR3 length: 13 amino acids. Germline V gene data show CDR1 as SGHTA and CDR2 as FQGNSA. V was trimmed by 11 bases and J by 5 bases, leaving 18 bases between them. In DNA form, the CDR3 reads TGTGCCGCCAGCAGGGACCCCCATGAGACCCAGTACTTC. Amino acids: CAASRDPHETQYF.

This clonotype was seen ten or more times. The chain joins TRBV4-3 to TRBJ2-7; D call uncertain. The CDR3 covers 14 residues. Trimming removed 2 bases at V and 0 bases at J, with 8 bases between. Germline CDR1 reads LGHNA; CDR2 reads YSLEER. The CDR3 coding sequence is TGCGCCAGCAGCCAACGGACGCTCTCCTACGAGCAGTACTTC. It is translated as CASSQRTLSYEQYF.

This clonotype was detected many times. The V gene is TRBV27, the J gene TRBJ1-2; D is unclear. The V end lost 2 bases, the J end lost 1 base, and 8 bases lay between the germline ends. The CDR3 is made up of 14 amino acids. The germline gives CDR1 MNHEY, CDR2 SMNVEV (reference sequence). The CDR3 here is CASSLQPGNYGYTF. The CDR3 region has the DNA TGTGCCAGCAGTTTACAGCCTGGTAACTATGGCTACACCTTC.

The sample holds many counts of this clonotype. The V and J genes are TRBV27 and TRBJ1-2; 8 bases are shared with TRBD1. The CDR3 covers 18 residues. Germline V gives CDR1 MNHEY, CDR2 SMNVEV (reference sequence). Losses at the gene ends were 2 bases for V and 4 bases for J; bases not matched to a gene: 15. CDR3 amino acids: CASSLTGTGLNRGYGYTF. The CDR3 region has the DNA TGTGCCAGCAGTTTAACCGGGACAGGTCTTAACCGGGGCTATGGCTACACCTTC.

The chain employs TRBV5-6 and TRBJ2-7; D call uncertain. V lost 0 bases and J lost 10, with 8 bases in between. CDR3 length: 11 residues. CDR1 is SGHDT and CDR2 is YYEEEE in the germline V gene. The CDR3 is CASSLGRDQYF. The CDR3 coding sequence is TGTGCCAGCAGCTTGGGTCGCGACCAGTACTTC. Variable domain in full (rest from reference TRBV5-6 and TRBJ2-7): DAGVTQSPTHLIKTRGQQVTLRCSPKSGHDTVSWYQQALGQGPQFIFQYYEEEERQRGNFPDRFSGHQFPNYSSELNVNALLLGDSALYLCASSLGRDQYFGPGTRLTVT.

This clonotype was counted ten times or more. J is TRBJ2-7 and V is TRBV9; unclear D gene. Germline V gene sequence: CDR1 SGDLS, CDR2 YYNGEE. This CDR3 spans 15 amino acids. Trimming took off 4 bases at V and 2 bases at J, with 16 bases between the two ends. The DNA of the CDR3 is TGTGCCAGCAGCCCCCGACGGACGTCCACCTACGAGCAGTACTTC. Translating it yields CASSPRRTSTYEQYF.

This clonotype has a count of ten or more. This chain uses TRBV20-1 with TRBJ1-1, with TRBD1 matching 11 bases. The CDR3 is made up of 15 amino acids. V gave up 0 bases and J gave up 4 bases; unmatched junction bases: 4. Germline CDR1 is DFQATT and CDR2 is SNEGSKA (reference sequence). Here the CDR3 reads CSARERDRGTTEAFF. The CDR3 coding sequence is TGCAGTGCTAGAGAGAGGGACAGGGGGACCACTGAAGCTTTCTTT.

The rearrangement uses TRBV7-2 and TRBJ2-7; TRBD2 is a possible D gene (5 bases). There are 12 residues in the CDR3. Trimming shortened V by 10 bases and J by 3 bases, and 13 bases separated the two germline ends. Per germline, CDR1 SGHTA and CDR2 FQGNSA. This CDR3 is CATPGLDYEQYF. DNA of the CDR3: TGTGCCACTCCGGGGTTGGACTACGAGCAGTACTTC. Variable domain in full (rest from reference TRBV7-2 and TRBJ2-7): GAGVSQSPSNKVTEKGKDVELRCDPISGHTALYWYRQSLGQGLEFLIYFQGNSAPDKSGLPSDRFSAERTGGSVSTLTIQRTQQEDSAVYLCATPGLDYEQYFGPGTRLTVT.

Ten or more counts support this clonotype. The chain links TRBV4-1 to TRBJ1-1, with a possible D match to TRBD1 (6 bases). Deletions cut 3 bases from V and 0 bases from J, with 14 bases between. The germline CDR1 and CDR2 sequences are MGHRA and YSYEKL. This CDR3 contains 16 residues. The chain's CDR3 is CASSQVTQGLNTEAFF. The CDR3 DNA reads TGCGCCAGCAGCCAGGTCACCCAGGGGCTGAACACTGAAGCTTTCTTT.

This clonotype was detected ten times or more. The chain is built from TRBV27 and TRBJ2-2, with TRBD2 matching 12 bases. V lost 5 bases to trimming and J lost 3 bases; unmatched junction nucleotides: 4. The CDR3 is made up of 16 amino acids. Germline V gives CDR1 MNHEY, CDR2 SMNVEV (reference sequence). This CDR3 reads CASSPGLAGHTGELFF. The CDR3, as DNA: TGTGCCAGCAGTCCAGGACTAGCGGGGCACACCGGGGAGCTGTTTTTT.

This clonotype appeared many times. The chain has TRBV20-1 and TRBJ2-7; D remains ambiguous. The CDR3 is 11 residues long. Trimming stripped 5 bases from V and 3 bases from J, with 8 bases between. The V gene's germline CDR1 is DFQATT and CDR2 SNEGSKA (reference sequence). This chain's CDR3 is CSALILYEQYF. CDR3 coding DNA: TGCAGTGCTCTAATACTCTACGAGCAGTACTTC.

This clonotype was counted many times. The chain has TRBV10-3 and TRBJ1-1; 11 bases map to TRBD1. V lost 4 bases and J lost 3; bases outside the gene matches: 4. Germline CDR1 ENHRY, CDR2 SYGVKD. CDR3 length: 15 amino acids. The CDR3: CAISGTGGADTEAFF. Here the CDR3 DNA reads TGTGCCATCAGTGGGACAGGGGGCGCAGACACTGAAGCTTTCTTT.

Note on this clonotype: A much larger clone differs by one base, so this may be a read error. The J gene is TRBJ2-7, the V gene TRBV28; possible D gene TRBD2, 5 bases. V was cut by 11 bases and J by 4 bases, with 21 bases left in between. The CDR3 loop spans 14 amino acids. Germline-derived CDR1 and CDR2 are MDHEN and SYDVKM. The CDR3 loop is CAGTQPGSQYEQYF. The CDR3 DNA is TGTGCCGGCACCCAACCGGGATCCCAATACGAGCAGTACTTC.

This clonotype has a count of ten or more. V usage is TRBV24-1 and J usage is TRBJ2-1; TRBD2 aligns across 13 bases. There are 16 residues in the CDR3. The ends lost 4 bases at V and 9 bases at J; junction bases unmatched: 8. Germline V gene data show CDR1 as KGHDR and CDR2 as SFDVKD. CDR3 DNA: TGTGCCACCAGTGAGTGGACTAGCGGGAGAAGAGGTGAGCAGTTCTTC. Translated, it gives CATSEWTSGRRGEQFF.

In this sample, this clonotype turned up many times. This chain links TRBV27 with TRBJ2-7, with TRBD2 identical over 7 bases. V shed 2 bases and J 3 bases; nucleotides not matched to a gene: 4. Germline V gene lookup returns CDR1 MNHEY and CDR2 SMNVEV (reference sequence). This CDR3 has 14 residues. CDR3 nucleotide sequence: TGTGCCAGCAGTTTAAGGTGGGAGGGCTACGAGCAGTACTTC. Its protein product is CASSLRWEGYEQYF.

This clonotype was picked up many times. The chain carries TRBV20-1 and TRBJ2-1, with TRBD2 identical over 9 bases. The V gene end was trimmed by 1 base and the J gene end by 0 bases; junction bases not matched to a gene: 4. CDR1 and CDR2 (germline): DFQATT, SNEGSKA (reference sequence). CDR3 length equals 16 residues. CDR3 nucleotide sequence: TGCAGTGCTAGAGTTCGCGGGAGGGTCTCCTACAATGAGCAGTTCTTC. Its translation is CSARVRGRVSYNEQFF.

Of note for this clonotype: Given a much more abundant clone one base away, this may be a read error. The V and J genes are TRBV29-1 and TRBJ1-2, with 8 bases lining up with TRBD1. Germline CDR1 SQVTM, CDR2 ANQGSEA. CDR3 length: 13 residues. V was pared by 6 bases and J by 5 bases, with 8 bases of the junction left unmatched. The CDR3 DNA reads TGCAGCGTACACGACGGGACAGGATATGGCTACACCTTC. Its protein is CSVHDGTGYGYTF.

In regard to this clonotype: Germline and junction disagree at one end, which may indicate a read error. The chain employs TRBV4-1 and TRBJ1-2; D is possibly TRBD1 (6 bases). CDR3 size: 17 residues. Germline values: CDR1 MGHRA, CDR2 YSYEKL. CDR3 sequence reads: CDSSQESGGQYFYGYTF. DNA for the CDR3: TGCGACAGCAGCCAAGAATCAGGAGGACAGTATTTCTATGGCTACACCTTC.

About this clonotype itself: Being one base from a much bigger clone, this may be a read error. The rearrangement joins TRBV24-1 to TRBJ2-1; D may be TRBD2 (5 bases). The CDR3 runs 15 residues. Germline-derived CDR1 and CDR2 are KGHDR and SFDVKD. The V end was cut by 4 bases, the J end by 2 bases, with 11 bases between. The CDR3 nucleotides are TGTGCCACCAGTGACTTCTACGGGACCTACAATGAGCAGTTCTTC. Amino acid sequence: CATSDFYGTYNEQFF.